A single T cell receptor (beta chain) is shown here with its context. The source of the sample is a study of blood T cell repertoires in COVID-19. Overall study context: Acute and convalescent COVID-19 specimens originated in the United States, Italy and Spain.

The protocol was immunoSEQ multiplex PCR, while the TCRdb copy is restricted to in-frame clones and leaves out a portion. This sample has about 52,000 clones; less than 95% occur once, and the top ten carry around 3.1%. CDR3 size: 14 residues. CDR1 SGHTA and CDR2 FQGNSA come from the germline V gene. The V gene lost 3 bases and the J gene lost 0 bases, with 8 bases spanning the gap. The TCR originated in a human donor in a cohort sampled during active COVID-19. The sequencing sample was made of peripheral blood. V gene TRBV7-2 combines with J gene TRBJ1-1; D unresolved. The CDR3 spells CASSLGVLNTEAFF. DNA for the CDR3: TGTGCCAGCAGCTTGGGAGTATTGAACACTGAAGCTTTCTTT.